What follows is one TCR beta chain and its context. Its antigen is still unknown. The sample originates from a study of cytomegalovirus exposure and HLA in healthy donors. Regarding the study as a whole: As immune exposure information, only CMV serostatus was available.

The CDR3 runs 14 residues. The trim removed 7 bases at V and 3 bases at J, leaving 3 bases unmatched. Per the germline V gene, CDR1 is MDHEN and CDR2 is SYDVKM. The primer mix had 60 Vbeta and 13 Jbeta primers. TCRdb's table, derived via immunoSEQ multiplex PCR, lists solely in-frame clones and lacks some. The table shows about 110,000 clones, with 77% occurring only once. The chain combines TRBV28 with TRBJ2-3, with 11 bases that match TRBD2. Sequenced: PBMCs. The receptor comes from a male donor in good health and CMV-seronegative. CDR3 in DNA: TGTGCCAGCATGGCTAGCGGGAGGACAGATACGCAGTATTTT. It translates to CASMASGRTDTQYF.